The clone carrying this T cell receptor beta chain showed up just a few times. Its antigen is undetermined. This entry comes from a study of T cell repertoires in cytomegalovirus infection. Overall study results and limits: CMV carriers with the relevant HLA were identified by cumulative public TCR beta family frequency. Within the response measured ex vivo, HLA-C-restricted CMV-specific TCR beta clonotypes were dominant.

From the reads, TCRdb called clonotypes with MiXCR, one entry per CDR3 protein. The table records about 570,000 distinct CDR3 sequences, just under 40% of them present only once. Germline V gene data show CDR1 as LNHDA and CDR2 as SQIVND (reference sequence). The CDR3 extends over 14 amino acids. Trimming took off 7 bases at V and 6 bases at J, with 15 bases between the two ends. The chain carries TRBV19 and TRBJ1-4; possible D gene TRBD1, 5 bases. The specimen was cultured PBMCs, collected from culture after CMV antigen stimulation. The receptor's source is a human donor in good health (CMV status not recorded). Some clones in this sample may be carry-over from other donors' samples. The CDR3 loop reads CASTKDSGDEKLFF. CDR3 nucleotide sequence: TGTGCCAGTACCAAAGACAGCGGGGATGAAAAACTGTTTTTT.